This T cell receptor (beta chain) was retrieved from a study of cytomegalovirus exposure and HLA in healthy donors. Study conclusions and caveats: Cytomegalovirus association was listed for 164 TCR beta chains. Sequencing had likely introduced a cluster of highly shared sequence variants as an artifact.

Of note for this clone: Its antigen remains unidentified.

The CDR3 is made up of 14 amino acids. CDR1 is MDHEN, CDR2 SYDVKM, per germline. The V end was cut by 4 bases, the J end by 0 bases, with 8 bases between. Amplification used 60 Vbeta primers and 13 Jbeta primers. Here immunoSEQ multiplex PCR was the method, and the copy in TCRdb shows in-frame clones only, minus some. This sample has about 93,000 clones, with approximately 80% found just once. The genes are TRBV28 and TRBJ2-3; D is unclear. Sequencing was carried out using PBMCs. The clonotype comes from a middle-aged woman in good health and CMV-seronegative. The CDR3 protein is CASSSAASTDTQYF. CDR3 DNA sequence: TGTGCCAGCAGTTCTGCGGCTAGCACAGATACGCAGTATTTT.